This T cell receptor (beta chain) was recovered during a study of T cell repertoires in cytomegalovirus infection (dated by TCRdb to about 2019). General notes on the study: Donor HLA type was relevant to the analysis, because carriage of CMV infection together with the matching HLA type was indicated by public TCR beta signatures. The full study reports these points: The ex vivo response was dominated by HLA-C-restricted CMV-specific TCR beta clonotypes, which also provided the single most frequent clonotype in two of eight donors. Carriers of CMV infection plus the relevant HLA type were discriminated by the cumulative frequency of public TCR beta family members in the study cohort and in an independent roughly 370-donor cohort.

This clonotype has ten or more counts. The clone's antigen remains unknown. Per-base qualities were not stored, and no clone one base away is much larger. V is cut by 2 bases and J by 1 base, and the space between the germline ends is 11 bases. From the cysteine up to the phenylalanine, the CDR3 has a length of 15 residues. The read is trimmed to its CDR3 DNA, 45 bases read in frame from base 1. In the germline V gene (reference sequence), CDR1 corresponds to LNHDA and CDR2 to SQIVND. TCRdb records Illumina HiSeq 1500 as the sequencer. TCRdb trimmed public reads at Q25 via fastp, called clones via MiXCR and kept in-frame beta chains. Rows matching on CDR3 protein sequence are summarized as one entry with the most common DNA and genes. In all, the sample holds almost 550,000 distinct CDR3 sequences, and more than 15% of those were seen once. The ten largest clones capture roughly a quarter of the sample.

The sequence was obtained from a human donor in good health (CMV status not recorded). Some clones in this sample may be carry-over from other donors' samples. The sample taken for sequencing was CD8+ T cells from PBMCs. The sequence links TRBV19 to TRBJ1-1; the D gene is perhaps TRBD1, from 6 matching bases. In nucleotide form, the sequence is TGTGCCAGTAGTATATTAGGGGGGGCGAACACTGAAGCTTTCTTT. Its translation is CASSILGGANTEAFF. This CDR3, with the reference TRBV19 and TRBJ1-1 proteins standing in past its ends, gives the full variable domain DGGITQSPKYLFRKEGQNVTLSCEQNLNHDAMYWYRQDPGQGLRLIYYSQIVNDFQKGDIAEGYSVSREKKESFPLTVTSAQKNPTAFYLCASSILGGANTEAFFGQGTRLTVV.